These 32 T cell receptor beta chains were all obtained from the same sample, sequenced in a study of shared clonotypes between healthy human individuals. Measured with immunoSEQ multiplex PCR; TCRdb has only the in-frame clones, and not every one. The sample holds about a million clones; roughly 77% are singletons and the top ten take 0.85% to 1%. Sequenced: memory CD4+ T cells from PBMCs. Subset here: CD45RA-negative fraction. These receptors came from a man aged 18 to 35 in good health. Some clones in this sample may be carry-over from other donors' samples.

The chain couples TRBV28 to TRBJ1-5; 11 bases align to TRBD1. The CDR3 is 18 residues long. J lost 1 base, V lost 2 bases, and 7 bases had no gene match. Germline assignment: CDR1 MDHEN and CDR2 SYDVKM. The CDR3 DNA reads as TGTGCCAGCAGTTTAGGGACAGGGGGAAGGAGAAGCAATCAGCCCCAGCATTTT. As protein: CASSLGTGGRRSNQPQHF.

The chain's CDR3 is CASSFEQGGNTEAFF. Here the CDR3 DNA reads TGTGCCAGCAGCTTCGAACAGGGGGGGAACACTGAAGCTTTCTTT. This chain connects TRBV11-2 to TRBJ1-1; TRBD1 matches at 8 bases. Trimming cost V 3 bases and J 1 base; bases outside gene matches: 4. The germline CDR1 and CDR2 sequences are SGHAT and FQNNGV. The CDR3 spans 15 residues.

The rearrangement links TRBV19 to TRBJ2-7; possibly TRBD1 for D (6 bases). The CDR3 contains 16 residues. Germline assignment: CDR1 LNHDA and CDR2 SQIVND (reference sequence). V was shortened by 3 bases and J by 2 bases, with 17 bases between the two germline ends. The CDR3 DNA reads TGTGCCAGTAGTATCTCAATTCACAGGGAACCCTACGAGCAGTACTTC. Translation gives CASSISIHREPYEQYF. The full variable domain, with the rest looked up from reference TRBV19 and TRBJ2-7, is DGGITQSPKYLFRKEGQNVTLSCEQNLNHDAMYWYRQDPGQGLRLIYYSQIVNDFQKGDIAEGYSVSREKKESFPLTVTSAQKNPTAFYLCASSISIHREPYEQYFGPGTRLTVT.

The chain joins TRBV4-1 to TRBJ2-3; D remains unclear. V lost 1 base and J lost 4, with 9 bases in between. This CDR3 is built from 14 residues. Germline V gene sequence: CDR1 MGHRA, CDR2 YSYEKL. The CDR3 region is CASSQVPASDTQYF. CDR3 in DNA: TGCGCCAGCAGCCAAGTCCCCGCATCAGATACGCAGTATTTT.

The count of this clone is one. This chain connects TRBV5-6 to TRBJ1-2; TRBD1 matches 9 bases. This CDR3 has 14 amino acids. CDR1 is SGHDT and CDR2 is YYEEEE in the germline V gene. The V segment lost 3 bases and the J segment 11 bases; nucleotides outside the gene matches: 11. The CDR3 DNA is TGTGCCAGCAGCTCCGATACCGGGACAGGGTTGTACACCTTC. It is translated as CASSSDTGTGLYTF.

This chain joins TRBV2 and TRBJ1-1, with TRBD1 matching over 8 bases. Looked up from germline, CDR1 is SNHLY and CDR2 is FYNNEI. The CDR3 consists of 14 residues. Trimming cost V 3 bases and J 11 bases; bases outside gene matches: 11. In DNA, the CDR3 is TGTGCCAGCAGTGAGGACAGGGACTTAACGGGGGCTTTCTTT. Translated: CASSEDRDLTGAFF.

The J gene is TRBJ2-2, the V gene TRBV9, with a tentative D call TRBD1 (6 bases). Germline V gene lookup returns CDR1 SGDLS and CDR2 YYNGEE. The CDR3 is 16 residues long. V lost 4 bases, J lost 0 bases, and 13 bases lay in between. Here the CDR3 reads CASSPRRGTNTGELFF. CDR3 in DNA: TGTGCCAGCAGCCCAAGAAGGGGGACGAACACCGGGGAGCTGTTTTTT.

This clone has only a few counts. The genes are TRBV9 and TRBJ2-1; the D is unclear. The V and J ends lost 0 bases and 5 bases respectively, with 12 bases between them. This CDR3 spans 15 amino acids. The V gene's germline CDR1 is SGDLS and CDR2 YYNGEE. CDR3 coding DNA: TGTGCCAGCAGCGTAGCGGCTAGTCTCAACAATGAGCAGTTCTTC. This encodes CASSVAASLNNEQFF.

This clone was counted many times. The gene calls are TRBV12-1 and TRBJ1-4; the D call in the table, TRBD1, was not verified against the DNA. TRBV12-1 is listed as a pseudogene. The CDR3 has 16 residues. CDR3 sequence: CASSFGTEATNEKLFF. In DNA form, the CDR3 reads TGTGCCAGCAGCTTTGGGACAGAAGCAACTAATGAAAAACTGTTTTTT.

This clone was observed a handful of times. The gene calls are TRBV18 and TRBJ2-5; TRBD2 agrees at 16 bases. V lost 4 bases to trimming and J lost 3 bases; unmatched junction nucleotides: 8. This CDR3 is 18 amino acids long. Germline V gene lookup returns CDR1 KGHSH and CDR2 LQKENI. CDR3 bases: TGTGCCAGCTCACGGGGACTAGCGGGAGGGCGAAATGAAGAGACCCAGTACTTC. It codes for CASSRGLAGGRNEETQYF.

The V call is TRBV6-1, the J call TRBJ2-1; a possible D gene is TRBD2 (5 bases). In germline, CDR1 is MNHNS, CDR2 SASEGT. The CDR3 is 15 residues long. The germline V and J ends were trimmed by 7 bases and 6 bases, with 19 bases remaining between them. CDR3 bases: TGTGCCAGCACCGGAAGCCGGGGTGGTGGCAATGAGCAGTTCTTC. This translates into CASTGSRGGGNEQFF.

The chain has TRBV2 and TRBJ2-7; 8 bases map to TRBD2. CDR3 length: 14 amino acids. Trimming removed 4 bases from V and 5 bases from J; junction bases left unmatched: 7. Germline CDR1 and CDR2: SNHLY and FYNNEI. CDR3 sequence reads: CASSVAGGRNEQYF. CDR3 in DNA: TGTGCCAGCAGTGTCGCGGGAGGTCGGAACGAGCAGTACTTC.

Comments on this clone: Possible read error: a much larger clone is one base away. Other DNA sequences in this sample translate to the same CDR3. The chain combines TRBV30 with TRBJ1-1; tentatively, D is TRBD1 (5 bases). This CDR3 is built from 12 residues. Germline V CDR1 and CDR2: GTSNPN, SVGIG (reference sequence). Trimming cost V 5 bases and J 4 bases, with 11 bases left between them. The CDR3 sequence is CAWGAGPTEAFF. The CDR3 region has the DNA TGTGCCTGGGGGGCGGGGCCCACTGAAGCTTTCTTT.

This chain connects TRBV2 to TRBJ2-7; the match to TRBD2 covers 8 bases. Germline CDR1 and CDR2: SNHLY and FYNNEI. Trimming at V came to 8 bases and at J to 6 bases, leaving 9 bases not matched to a gene. This CDR3 region has 13 residues. CDR3 loop: CASRRGLESEQYF. The CDR3 bases are TGTGCCAGCCGACGGGGACTAGAGAGCGAGCAGTACTTC.

The V call is TRBV10-3, the J call TRBJ1-1; tentative D call: TRBD1 (5 bases). This CDR3 region has 13 residues. V gave up 5 bases and J gave up 1 base, with 8 bases separating them. CDR1 is ENHRY and CDR2 is SYGVKD in the germline V gene. CDR3 bases: TGTGCCATCAGTAGCAGGGAGAACACTGAAGCTTTCTTT. This sequence encodes CAISSRENTEAFF.

This clone has just a few counts. This chain connects TRBV11-3 to TRBJ1-1, with TRBD1 as a possible D gene (6 bases). This CDR3 contains 13 residues. The V and J ends lost 5 bases and 6 bases respectively, with 13 bases between them. Germline-derived CDR1 and CDR2 are SGHNT and YENEEA. CDR3 loop: CASSRRGGAEAFF. The CDR3 nucleotides read TGTGCCAGCAGCCGCCGGGGGGGCGCTGAAGCTTTCTTT.

This chain uses TRBV4-3 with TRBJ2-2, with D uncertain. The germline V gene has CDR1 LGHNA and CDR2 YSLEER. This CDR3 region has 14 residues. Trimming left V 6 bases short and J 1 base short, with 9 bases between. The DNA for the CDR3 is TGCGCCAGCAGGGTTCTTCTGAACACCGGGGAGCTGTTTTTT. It codes for CASRVLLNTGELFF.

V usage is TRBV19 and J usage is TRBJ2-1; 13 bases map to TRBD2. Germline V gene lookup returns CDR1 LNHDA and CDR2 SQIVND (reference sequence). The CDR3 covers 16 residues. V lost 6 bases and J lost 10; bases outside the gene matches: 12. The CDR3 DNA sequence: TGTGCCAGTAGCCCAAGTCGGACTAGCGGGGGCTCCGAGCAGTTCTTC. It is translated as CASSPSRTSGGSEQFF.

This chain connects TRBV7-2 to TRBJ2-5; D is perhaps TRBD1 (5 bases). The CDR3 sequence is 15 residues long. Trimming left V 1 base short and J 2 bases short, with 11 bases between. CDR1 and CDR2 (germline): SGHTA, FQGNSA. For the CDR3, the DNA is TGTGCCAGCAGCTTAGGAATGGGGCCACAAGAGACCCAGTACTTC. This translates into CASSLGMGPQETQYF.

This clone was counted only a few times. The chain combines TRBV18 with TRBJ1-1; no reliable D call. There are 14 residues in the CDR3. CDR1 and CDR2 (germline): KGHSH, LQKENI. V lost 3 bases and J lost 0, with 8 bases in between. CDR3: CASSPRTVNTEAFF. CDR3 DNA sequence: TGTGCCAGCTCACCGCGGACCGTGAACACTGAAGCTTTCTTT.

The chain joins TRBV7-6 to TRBJ2-1, with 11 bases identical to TRBD2. In germline, CDR1 is SGHVS, CDR2 FNYEAQ. The CDR3 is made up of 16 amino acids. With V trimmed by 5 bases and J by 4 bases, 7 bases remained unmatched. This CDR3 reads CASSPRLAGNYNEQFF. The CDR3, as DNA: TGTGCCAGCAGCCCCCGACTAGCGGGAAATTACAATGAGCAGTTCTTC.

This clone was observed a handful of times. V usage is TRBV19 and J usage is TRBJ2-1; D ambiguous. In germline, CDR1 is LNHDA, CDR2 SQIVND (reference sequence). The ends were cut back, 4 bases at V and 3 bases at J, with 13 bases in the middle. The CDR3 length is 15 residues. The CDR3 coding sequence is TGTGCCAGTAGTAAGGCGGTATGGGACTACAATGAGCAGTTCTTC. This encodes CASSKAVWDYNEQFF.

The V gene is TRBV2, the J gene TRBJ2-5; D perhaps matches TRBD1 (5 bases). Per the germline V gene, CDR1 is SNHLY and CDR2 is FYNNEI. V was cut by 1 base and J by 2 bases, with 5 bases left in between. CDR3 size: 13 residues. CDR3 sequence: CASSEGQQETQYF. Written as DNA, the CDR3 is TGTGCCAGCAGTGAAGGACAGCAAGAGACCCAGTACTTC.

The genes are TRBV27 and TRBJ2-7; the D gene is possibly TRBD1 (6 bases). From germline, CDR1 is MNHEY and CDR2 SMNVEV (reference sequence). CDR3 length equals 14 residues. Trimming cost V 2 bases and J 7 bases, with 15 bases left between them. The CDR3 nucleotides are TGTGCCAGCAGTTTAGGGCAGGGGTTAGGGGAGCAGTACTTC. Translation gives CASSLGQGLGEQYF.

The chain joins TRBV7-9 to TRBJ2-4; D is unclear. In germline, CDR1 is SEHNR, CDR2 FQNEAQ (reference sequence). The V and J ends lost 5 bases and 0 bases respectively, with 17 bases between them. The CDR3 totals 17 residues. CDR3 in amino acids: CASSPQGLFPAKNIQYF. The CDR3 coding sequence is TGTGCCAGCAGCCCCCAAGGGCTGTTTCCAGCCAAAAACATTCAGTACTTC.

The chain combines TRBV5-1 with TRBJ1-4, with D perhaps TRBD1 (5 bases). The V end was cut by 7 bases, the J end by 0 bases, with 10 bases between. This CDR3 contains 14 residues. CDR1 and CDR2 from the germline V gene are SGHRS and YFSETQ. The CDR3 reads CASWGGATNEKLFF. CDR3 coding DNA: TGCGCCAGCTGGGGCGGTGCAACTAATGAAAAACTGTTTTTT.

Notes on this clone: A single base is all that separates this from a far larger clone, so a read error is likely. This sample includes further DNA sequences coding for the same CDR3. V is TRBV30 and J is TRBJ1-5; D is ambiguous. CDR3 size: 13 residues. CDR1 is GTSNPN, CDR2 SVGIG, per germline (reference sequence). CDR3 DNA sequence: TGTGCCTGGAGTGTACAGAGCAACCAGCCCCAGCATTTT. Its protein is CAWSVQSNQPQHF. Supplemented by reference TRBV30 and TRBJ1-5, the full variable domain reads SQTIHQWPATLVQPVGSPLSLECTVEGTSNPNLYWYRQAAGRGLQLLFYSVGIGQISSEVPQNLSASRPQDRQFILSSKKLLLSDSGFYLCAWSVQSNQPQHFGDGTRLSIL.

This chain links TRBV9 with TRBJ2-1; 11 nucleotides agree with TRBD2. Looked up from germline, CDR1 is SGDLS and CDR2 is YYNGEE. The CDR3 totals 17 residues. V shed 1 base, J shed 2 bases, and the junction held 5 bases outside the gene matches. CDR3 protein: CASSVTLAGVAYNEQFF. In nucleotides, the CDR3 is TGTGCCAGCAGCGTAACACTAGCGGGAGTGGCCTACAATGAGCAGTTCTTC. Full variable domain (remainder filled in from reference TRBV9 and TRBJ2-1): DSGVTQTPKHLITATGQRVTLRCSPRSGDLSVYWYQQSLDQGLQFLIQYYNGEERAKGNILERFSAQQFPDLHSELNLSSLELGDSALYFCASSVTLAGVAYNEQFFGPGTRLTVL.

The rearrangement joins TRBV7-9 to TRBJ2-2, with a tentative D call TRBD2 (5 bases). The germline V gene encodes CDR1 SEHNR and CDR2 FQNEAQ (reference sequence). V gave up 5 bases and J gave up 0 bases, with 16 bases separating them. This CDR3 is 17 amino acids long. The CDR3, as DNA: TGTGCCAGCAGCGCCGCCCGGGGTGCCACGAACACCGGGGAGCTGTTTTTT. It encodes CASSAARGATNTGELFF. The variable domain in full, completed from reference TRBV7-9 and TRBJ2-2, reads DTGVSQNPRHKITKRGQNVTFRCDPISEHNRLYWYRQTLGQGPEFLTYFQNEAQLEKSRLLSDRFSAERPKGSFSTLEIQRTEQGDSAMYLCASSAARGATNTGELFFGEGSRLTVL.

V gene TRBV4-1 combines with J gene TRBJ2-3, with D possibly being TRBD2 (6 bases). The germline CDR1 and CDR2 sequences are MGHRA and YSYEKL. The CDR3 runs 16 residues. V lost 4 bases and J 5 bases, leaving 19 bases between the germline ends. The CDR3 DNA reads as TGCGCCAGCAGCCGAGCGGGTGACGGGAAGCAAGATACGCAGTATTTT. It yields the protein CASSRAGDGKQDTQYF.

The chain joins TRBV5-6 to TRBJ1-1; D unclear. With 2 bases removed from V and 5 bases from J, the gap between germline ends came to 7 bases. The germline V gene has CDR1 SGHDT and CDR2 YYEEEE. The CDR3 contains 12 residues. The CDR3 region is CASSFGLTEAFF. The CDR3 DNA reads TGTGCCAGCAGCTTTGGTTTGACTGAAGCTTTCTTT.

V is TRBV4-1 and J is TRBJ1-5; D gene unclear. V was shortened by 0 bases and J by 5 bases, with 5 bases between the two germline ends. The CDR3 is made up of 13 amino acids. CDR1 is MGHRA and CDR2 is YSYEKL in the germline V gene. The chain's CDR3 is CASSQESHQPQHF. CDR3 bases: TGCGCCAGCAGCCAAGAGTCCCATCAGCCCCAGCATTTT.